Below, 11 T cell receptor beta chains from the same sample are listed, as sequenced in a study of blood T cells in healthy people across ages. A second about 7 to 11 cycle PCR used barcoded and J-beta primers. Each CDR3 protein gets one entry after TCRdb re-called the 5' RACE reads with MiXCR. This table holds around 750,000 distinct CDR3 sequences, about 53% found once. The sample taken for sequencing was blood. Receptors were obtained from a man older than 75 in good health.

The CDR3 loop reads CASSSSDGVETQYF. CDR3 nucleotide sequence: TGTGCCAGCAGCAGCTCGGACGGCGTGGAGACCCAGTACTTC. The chain carries TRBV11-3 and TRBJ2-7; D is unclear. Judging by the DNA end, TRBJ2-5 fits better; the J call may be wrong. This CDR3 contains 14 residues. The germline gives CDR1 SGHNT, CDR2 YENEEA.

The V gene is TRBV21-1, the J gene TRBJ2-7; the table gives TRBD1 as D, unverified against the DNA. TRBV21-1 is labeled a pseudogene. This CDR3 region has 14 residues. CDR3: CASRGRLSSYEQYF. DNA of the CDR3: TGTGCCAGCAGGGGGCGCCTGAGCTCCTACGAGCAGTACTTC.

This clonotype was observed at least ten times. The chain employs TRBV7-2 and TRBJ2-2; 9 bases fit TRBD1. Germline CDR1 is SGHTA and CDR2 is FQGNSA. CDR3 length: 16 residues. The V and J ends lost 6 bases and 7 bases, in that order; junction bases with no gene match: 12. The CDR3 nucleotides read TGTGCCAGCAGACTAAGACAGGGGGAGGACATCGGGGAGCTGTTTTTT. Residues: CASRLRQGEDIGELFF. Full variable domain (rest looked up from reference TRBV7-2 and TRBJ2-2): GAGVSQSPSNKVTEKGKDVELRCDPISGHTALYWYRQSLGQGLEFLIYFQGNSAPDKSGLPSDRFSAERTGGSVSTLTIQRTQQEDSAVYLCASRLRQGEDIGELFFGEGSRLTVL.

The chain recombines TRBV27 with TRBJ2-4; D gene ambiguous. The DNA end lines up better with TRBJ2-7; the J call may be wrong. CDR3 size: 14 residues. Looked up from germline, CDR1 is MNHEY and CDR2 is SMNVEV (reference sequence). The CDR3 spells CASSLDFFAYEQYF. As DNA, the CDR3 is TGTGCCAGCAGTTTAGATTTTTTTGCCTACGAGCAGTACTTC.

The rearrangement links TRBV7-9 to TRBJ1-3; a possible D gene is TRBD1 (5 bases). This CDR3 has 17 amino acids. The V end lost 6 bases, the J end lost 0 bases, and 18 bases lay between the germline ends. Germline lookup yields CDR1 SEHNR and CDR2 FQNEAQ (reference sequence). The CDR3 DNA follows: TGTGCCAGCAGTCCACGCAGACAGCTCTTCTCTGGAAACACCATATATTTT. Its translation is CASSPRRQLFSGNTIYF.

The rearrangement uses TRBV10-3 and TRBJ2-1; D unclear. Germline CDR1 is ENHRY and CDR2 is SYGVKD. The CDR3 consists of 13 residues. The germline V and J ends were trimmed by 2 bases and 5 bases, with 7 bases remaining between them. The CDR3 protein is CAISERPNNEQFF. The CDR3 bases are TGTGCCATCAGTGAGCGTCCTAACAATGAGCAGTTCTTC.

To note about this clonotype: At one boundary the junction diverges from the germline segment, which might be a read error. This chain connects TRBV18 to TRBJ1-2; 8 nucleotides align to TRBD1. CDR1 and CDR2 (germline): KGHSH, LQKENI. CDR3 length equals 13 residues. Here the CDR3 DNA reads TGCGCCAGCTCACAGGGGGTGAAGGATGGCTACACCTTC. This gives the protein CASSQGVKDGYTF.

The chain's CDR3 is CASNAGRMDEQYF. CDR3 DNA: TGTGCCAGCAATGCCGGGAGGATGGACGAGCAGTACTTC. This chain links TRBV2 with TRBJ2-7; 7 bases are shared with TRBD2. The CDR3 sequence is 13 residues long. Germline V gene sequence: CDR1 SNHLY, CDR2 FYNNEI. Trimming cost V 7 bases and J 5 bases; bases outside gene matches: 8. Drawing the rest from reference TRBV2 and TRBJ2-7, the complete variable domain is EPEVTQTPSHQVTQMGQEVILRCVPISNHLYFYWYRQILGQKVEFLVSFYNNEISEKSEIFDDQFSVERPDGSNFTLKIRSTKLEDSAMYFCASNAGRMDEQYFGPGTRLTVT.

In DNA, the CDR3 is TGTGCCAGCAGTTTAGCCCCGCCGGGACTAGCCCTCTACGAGCAGTACTTC. It encodes CASSLAPPGLALYEQYF. The chain links TRBV27 to TRBJ2-7, with TRBD2 identical over 9 bases. V dropped 2 bases and J dropped 3; count of bases not matched to a gene: 11. Per the germline V gene, CDR1 is MNHEY and CDR2 is SMNVEV (reference sequence). The CDR3 is 17 residues long.

The chain recombines TRBV11-2 with TRBJ2-7, with TRBD2 as a possible D gene (7 bases). Trimming shortened V by 1 base and J by 5 bases, and 15 bases separated the two germline ends. CDR1 and CDR2 from the germline V gene are SGHAT and FQNNGV. This CDR3 has 15 residues. The CDR3 is CASSLVGGGRDEQYF. The DNA for the CDR3 is TGTGCCAGCAGCTTAGTTGGGGGGGGGCGGGACGAGCAGTACTTC.

The gene calls are TRBV5-1 and TRBJ2-1, with 10 positions matching TRBD1. The CDR3 totals 17 residues. CDR1 is SGHRS, CDR2 YFSETQ, per germline. The V gene end was trimmed by 3 bases and the J gene end by 6 bases; junction bases not matched to a gene: 12. CDR3 protein: CASSSLRQGALGNEQFF. In DNA, the CDR3 is TGCGCCAGCAGCTCCCTACGACAGGGGGCATTAGGCAATGAGCAGTTCTTC.